These 8 T cell receptor beta chains were sequenced from one sample in a study of OX40 agonist ivuxolimab in advanced cancers. The assay was immunoSEQ multiplex PCR, and TCRdb's table has in-frame clones only and misses some. The table shows about 53,000 clones, with more than 80% occurring only once. This specimen consisted of CD4+ or CD8+ T cells sorted from blood, obtained in a trial of the OX40 agonist ivuxolimab. Every receptor here comes from an adult with an advanced solid tumor such as melanoma, head and neck, liver or kidney cancer.

The rearrangement uses TRBV2 and TRBJ1-1; a weak D match, TRBD1 (6 bases). The CDR3 is made up of 15 amino acids. Germline V lookup: CDR1 SNHLY, CDR2 FYNNEI. Trimming took 7 bases from V and 0 from J, leaving 15 bases between them. The CDR3 DNA follows: TGTGCCAGCAAACCAGGGGCGCCGATGAACACTGAAGCTTTCTTT. It codes for CASKPGAPMNTEAFF.

The genes are TRBV5-4 and TRBJ1-1, with a weak D call TRBD1 (5 bases). Trimming took 0 bases from V and 1 from J, leaving 13 bases between them. This CDR3 region has 16 residues. From germline, CDR1 is SGHNT and CDR2 YYREEE (reference sequence). The CDR3 loop is CASSLALGPQNTEAFF. The CDR3 DNA reads TGTGCCAGCAGCTTGGCCTTGGGACCGCAGAACACTGAAGCTTTCTTT.

About this clone: A read error may account for a junction end that differs from germline. The rearrangement uses TRBV7-7 and TRBJ2-5; D possibly corresponds to TRBD1 (5 bases). Germline CDR1 and CDR2: SSHAT and FNYEAQ (reference sequence). The CDR3 spans 14 residues. Here the CDR3 reads CASSLSRQSETQYF. The DNA of the CDR3 is TGTGCTAGCAGCTTGTCTCGACAGTCCGAGACCCAGTACTTC.

The J gene is TRBJ2-5, the V gene TRBV28; no reliable D call. Trimming stripped 3 bases from V and 5 bases from J, with 13 bases between. CDR1 is MDHEN and CDR2 is SYDVKM in the germline V gene. There are 14 residues in the CDR3. For the CDR3, the DNA is TGTGCCAGCAGTTTGAGTCTGCCCCAGGAGACCCAGTACTTC. Translation: CASSLSLPQETQYF.

V and J are TRBV19 and TRBJ1-5; perhaps TRBD1 as D (6 bases). Trimming stripped 3 bases from V and 3 bases from J, with 12 bases between. This CDR3 has 15 amino acids. The germline gives CDR1 LNHDA, CDR2 SQIVND (reference sequence). The CDR3 is CASSIGGHNNQPQHF. Written as DNA, the CDR3 is TGTGCCAGTAGTATTGGGGGGCACAACAATCAGCCCCAGCATTTT.

This clone has only a few counts. The V call is TRBV25-1, the J call TRBJ2-1; D unresolved. The V end lost 7 bases, the J end lost 0 bases, and 10 bases lay between the germline ends. The CDR3 is 14 amino acids. Per germline, CDR1 MGHDK and CDR2 SYGVNS. CDR3 sequence (DNA): TGTGCCAGCAAAGGCGCATACTCCTACAATGAGCAGTTCTTC. It encodes CASKGAYSYNEQFF.

Turning to this clone: Distinct nucleotide sequences in the sample also encode this CDR3. This chain uses TRBV6-1 with TRBJ1-5; D is perhaps TRBD1 (6 bases). V was trimmed by 5 bases and J by 4 bases, leaving 9 bases between them. The CDR3 contains 13 residues. Germline lookup yields CDR1 MNHNS and CDR2 SASEGT. The CDR3 nucleotides are TGTGCCAGCAGTTGGCAGGGGAATCAGCCCCAGCATTTT. This gives the protein CASSWQGNQPQHF.

This clone was observed a few times. The chain combines TRBV18 with TRBJ2-5, with D possibly matching TRBD1 (6 bases). V was clipped by 8 bases and J by 0 bases, with 10 bases between them. This CDR3 has 13 amino acids. CDR1 and CDR2 from the germline V gene are KGHSH and LQKENI. The CDR3 sequence: CASTWTDQETQYF. The CDR3 DNA follows: TGTGCCAGCACCTGGACAGACCAAGAGACCCAGTACTTC.